This TCR beta chain was retrieved from a study of response to subunit inactivated influenza vaccine. TCRdb itself ran the RT-PCR reads through MiXCR, one entry per CDR3 protein. The repertoire holds 430,000 or so distinct CDR3 sequences, with roughly 9.8% as singletons. Looked up from germline, CDR1 is SGHVS and CDR2 is FQNEAQ. Trimming left V 0 bases short and J 3 bases short, with 6 bases between. This CDR3 is 14 amino acids long. In this sample, this clonotype turned up a few times. The source material was PBMCs from blood, sampled about 40 days after vaccination. The chain uses TRBV7-8 and TRBJ1-5; D ambiguous. The TCR sequence derives from a man aged 45-65 years who received an inactivated influenza vaccine. The CDR3 spells CASSLAGYNQPQHF. CDR3 DNA sequence: TGTGCCAGCAGCTTAGCAGGGTACAATCAGCCCCAGCATTTT.